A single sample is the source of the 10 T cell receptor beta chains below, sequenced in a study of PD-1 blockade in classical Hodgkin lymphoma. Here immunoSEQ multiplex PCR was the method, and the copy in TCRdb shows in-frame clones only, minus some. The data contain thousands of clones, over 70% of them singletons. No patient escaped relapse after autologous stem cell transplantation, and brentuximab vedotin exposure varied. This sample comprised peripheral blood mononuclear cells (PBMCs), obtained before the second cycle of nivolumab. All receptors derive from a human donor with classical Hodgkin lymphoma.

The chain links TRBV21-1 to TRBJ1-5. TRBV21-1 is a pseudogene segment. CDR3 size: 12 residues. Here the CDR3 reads CASSQGGQPQHF. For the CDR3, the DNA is TGTGCCAGCAGTCAGGGAGGTCAGCCCCAGCATTTT.

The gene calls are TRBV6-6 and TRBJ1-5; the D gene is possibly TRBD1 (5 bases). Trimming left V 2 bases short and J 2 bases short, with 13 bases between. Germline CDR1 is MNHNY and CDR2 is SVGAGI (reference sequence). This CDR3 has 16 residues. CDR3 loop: CASSYVVGDGNQPQHF. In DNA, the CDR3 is TGTGCCAGCAGTTACGTGGTAGGGGATGGCAATCAGCCCCAGCATTTT.

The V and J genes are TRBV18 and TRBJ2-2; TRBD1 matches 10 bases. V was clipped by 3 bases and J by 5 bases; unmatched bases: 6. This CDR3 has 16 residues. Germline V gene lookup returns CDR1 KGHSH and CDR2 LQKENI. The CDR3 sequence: CASSPPTGGMTGELFF. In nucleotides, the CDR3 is TGTGCCAGCTCACCGCCGACAGGGGGCATGACCGGGGAGCTGTTTTTT.

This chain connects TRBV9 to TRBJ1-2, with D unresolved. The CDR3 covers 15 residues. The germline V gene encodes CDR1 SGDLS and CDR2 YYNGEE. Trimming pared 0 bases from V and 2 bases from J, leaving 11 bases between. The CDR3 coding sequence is TGTGCCAGCAGCGTAGCGGACGGGATAAACTATGGCTACACCTTC. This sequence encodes CASSVADGINYGYTF.

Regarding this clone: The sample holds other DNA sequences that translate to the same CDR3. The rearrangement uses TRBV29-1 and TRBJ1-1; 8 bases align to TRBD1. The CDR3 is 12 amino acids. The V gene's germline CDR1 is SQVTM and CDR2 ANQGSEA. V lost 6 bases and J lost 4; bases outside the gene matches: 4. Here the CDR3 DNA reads TGCAGCGTAGACAGGGGCCCCACTGAAGCTTTCTTT. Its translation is CSVDRGPTEAFF.

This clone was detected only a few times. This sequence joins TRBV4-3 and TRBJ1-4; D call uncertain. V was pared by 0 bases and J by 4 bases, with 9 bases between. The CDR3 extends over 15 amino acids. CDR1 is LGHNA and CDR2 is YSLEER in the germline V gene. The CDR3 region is CASSQDWAVNEKLFF. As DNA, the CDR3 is TGCGCCAGCAGCCAAGATTGGGCAGTTAATGAAAAACTGTTTTTT.

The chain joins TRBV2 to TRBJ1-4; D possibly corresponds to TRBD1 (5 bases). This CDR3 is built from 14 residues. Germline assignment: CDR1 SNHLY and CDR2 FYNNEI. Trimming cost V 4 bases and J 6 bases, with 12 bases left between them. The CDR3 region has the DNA TGTGCCAGCAGTGTGGGGGAAGTCTATGAAAAACTGTTTTTT. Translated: CASSVGEVYEKLFF.

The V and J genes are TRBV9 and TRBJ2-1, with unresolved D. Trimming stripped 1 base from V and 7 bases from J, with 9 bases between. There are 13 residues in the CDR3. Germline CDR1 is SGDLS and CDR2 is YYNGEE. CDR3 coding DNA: TGTGCCAGCAGCGTACCCTCCAGTAATGAGCAGTTCTTC. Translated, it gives CASSVPSSNEQFF.

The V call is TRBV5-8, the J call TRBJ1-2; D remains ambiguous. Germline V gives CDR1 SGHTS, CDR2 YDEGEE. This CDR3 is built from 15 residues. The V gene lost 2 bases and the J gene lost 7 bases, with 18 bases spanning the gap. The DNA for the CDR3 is TGTGCCAGCAGCTTCCCAAACGACGGCGGCGGTGGCTACACCTTC. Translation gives CASSFPNDGGGGYTF.

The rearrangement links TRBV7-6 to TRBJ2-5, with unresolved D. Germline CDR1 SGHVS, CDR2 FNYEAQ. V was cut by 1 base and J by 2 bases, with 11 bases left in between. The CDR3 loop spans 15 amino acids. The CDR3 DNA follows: TGTGCCAGCAGCTTAGTTCCAGGCCGACAAGAGACCCAGTACTTC. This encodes CASSLVPGRQETQYF.